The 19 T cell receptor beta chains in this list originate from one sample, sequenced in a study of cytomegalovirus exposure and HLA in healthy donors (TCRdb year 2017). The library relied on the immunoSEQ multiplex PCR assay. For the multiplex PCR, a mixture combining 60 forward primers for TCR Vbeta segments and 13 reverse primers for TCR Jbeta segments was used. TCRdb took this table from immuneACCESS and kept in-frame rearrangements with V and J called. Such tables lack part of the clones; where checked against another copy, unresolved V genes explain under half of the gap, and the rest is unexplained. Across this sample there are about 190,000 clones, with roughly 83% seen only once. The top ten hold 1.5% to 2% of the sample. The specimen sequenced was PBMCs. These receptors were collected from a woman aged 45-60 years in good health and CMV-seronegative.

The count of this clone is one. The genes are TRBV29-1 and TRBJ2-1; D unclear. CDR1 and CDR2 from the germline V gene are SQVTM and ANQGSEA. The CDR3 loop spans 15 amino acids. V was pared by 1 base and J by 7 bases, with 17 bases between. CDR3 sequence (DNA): TGCAGCGTTGAAGTCGTTAGACTTTCGTGGAATGAGCAGTTCTTC. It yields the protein CSVEVVRLSWNEQFF.

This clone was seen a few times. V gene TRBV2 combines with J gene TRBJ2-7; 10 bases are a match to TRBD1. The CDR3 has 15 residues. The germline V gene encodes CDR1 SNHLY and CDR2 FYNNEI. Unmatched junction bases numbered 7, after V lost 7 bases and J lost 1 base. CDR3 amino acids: CASTTGQGISYEQYF. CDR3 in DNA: TGTGCCAGCACTACGGGACAGGGGATATCCTACGAGCAGTACTTC. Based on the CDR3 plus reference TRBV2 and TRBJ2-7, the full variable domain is EPEVTQTPSHQVTQMGQEVILRCVPISNHLYFYWYRQILGQKVEFLVSFYNNEISEKSEIFDDQFSVERPDGSNFTLKIRSTKLEDSAMYFCASTTGQGISYEQYFGPGTRLTVT.

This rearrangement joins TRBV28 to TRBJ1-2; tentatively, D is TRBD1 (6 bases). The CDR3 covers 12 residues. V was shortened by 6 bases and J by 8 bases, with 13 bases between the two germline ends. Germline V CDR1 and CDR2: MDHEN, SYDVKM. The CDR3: CASRQQGGGYTF. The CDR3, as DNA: TGTGCCAGCAGACAACAGGGTGGCGGCTACACCTTC.

CDR3 in DNA: TGTGCCAGCAGTTACACCAGGCAAGAGACCCAGTACTTC. It encodes CASSYTRQETQYF. The chain carries TRBV6-7 and TRBJ2-5; D is unclear. TRBV6-7 counts as an open reading frame of uncertain function. Deletions cut 2 bases from V and 2 bases from J, with 6 bases between. CDR3 size: 13 residues.

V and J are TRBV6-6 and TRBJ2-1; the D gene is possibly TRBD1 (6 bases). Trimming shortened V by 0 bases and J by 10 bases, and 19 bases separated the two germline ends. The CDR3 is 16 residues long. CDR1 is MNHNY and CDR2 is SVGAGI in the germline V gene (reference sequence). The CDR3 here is CASSYSAGAGDREQFF. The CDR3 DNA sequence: TGTGCCAGCAGTTACTCCGCTGGGGCAGGGGATCGAGAGCAGTTCTTC.

In nucleotides, the CDR3 is TGTGCCAGCAGCGTAACCACAGGGGGCGAGAGTGGCTACACCTTC. Translated: CASSVTTGGESGYTF. V gene TRBV9 combines with J gene TRBJ1-2; 9 bases fit TRBD1. The germline CDR1 and CDR2 sequences are SGDLS and YYNGEE. This CDR3 contains 15 residues. J gave up 7 bases and V 1 base, and 8 bases lay outside the gene matches.

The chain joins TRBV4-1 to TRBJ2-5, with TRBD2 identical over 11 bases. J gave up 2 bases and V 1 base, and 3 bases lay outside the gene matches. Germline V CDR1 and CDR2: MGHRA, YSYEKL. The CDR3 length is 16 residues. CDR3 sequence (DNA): TGCGCCAGCAGCCAAGTAGCGGGAGGGCAACAAGAGACCCAGTACTTC. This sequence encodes CASSQVAGGQQETQYF.

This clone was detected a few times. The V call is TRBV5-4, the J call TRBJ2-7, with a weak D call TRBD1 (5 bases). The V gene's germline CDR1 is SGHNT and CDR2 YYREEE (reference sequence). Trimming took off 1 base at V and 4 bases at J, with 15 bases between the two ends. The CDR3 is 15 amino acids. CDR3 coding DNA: TGTGCCAGCAGCTTGCCGTTAGGGGATTCGTACGAGCAGTACTTC. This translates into CASSLPLGDSYEQYF. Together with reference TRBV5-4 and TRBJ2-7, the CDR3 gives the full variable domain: ETGVTQSPTHLIKTRGQQVTLRCSSQSGHNTVSWYQQALGQGPQFIFQYYREEENGRGNFPPRFSGLQFPNYSSELNVNALELDDSALYLCASSLPLGDSYEQYFGPGTRLTVT.

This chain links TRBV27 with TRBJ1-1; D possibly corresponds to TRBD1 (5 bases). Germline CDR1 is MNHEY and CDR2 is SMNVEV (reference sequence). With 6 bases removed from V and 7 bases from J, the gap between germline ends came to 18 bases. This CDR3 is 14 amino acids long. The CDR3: CASSLRGTQGEAFF. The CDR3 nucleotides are TGTGCCAGCAGCCTTCGCGGGACCCAGGGTGAAGCTTTCTTT.

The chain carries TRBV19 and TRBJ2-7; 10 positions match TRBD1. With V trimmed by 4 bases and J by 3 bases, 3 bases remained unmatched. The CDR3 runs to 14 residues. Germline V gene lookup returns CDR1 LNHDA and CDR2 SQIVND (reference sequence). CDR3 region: CASSNRDRGYEQYF. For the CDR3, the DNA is TGTGCCAGTAGTAACCGGGACAGGGGCTACGAGCAGTACTTC.

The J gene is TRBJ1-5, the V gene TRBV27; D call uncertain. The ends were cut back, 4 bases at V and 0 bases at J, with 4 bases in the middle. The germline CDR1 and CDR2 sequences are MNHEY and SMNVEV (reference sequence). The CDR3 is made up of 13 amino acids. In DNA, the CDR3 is TGTGCCAGCAGTTCCTATAGCAATCAGCCCCAGCATTTT. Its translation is CASSSYSNQPQHF.

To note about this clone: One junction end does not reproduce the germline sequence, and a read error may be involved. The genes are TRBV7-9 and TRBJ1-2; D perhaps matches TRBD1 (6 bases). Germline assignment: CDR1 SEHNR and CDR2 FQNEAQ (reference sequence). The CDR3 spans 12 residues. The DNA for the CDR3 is TGTTCCAGCAGCCCCACAGGGCAAGGCTACACCTTC. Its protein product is CSSSPTGQGYTF.

The CDR3 DNA reads TGTGCCAGCAGCGTAGCAAGCGGGGGGAACACCGGGGAGCTGTTTTTT. This codes for CASSVASGGNTGELFF. J is TRBJ2-2 and V is TRBV9; 8 bases align to TRBD2. This CDR3 is 16 amino acids long. Germline CDR1 and CDR2: SGDLS and YYNGEE. The J segment lost 1 base and the V segment lost 0 bases, leaving 2 bases of the junction unmatched.

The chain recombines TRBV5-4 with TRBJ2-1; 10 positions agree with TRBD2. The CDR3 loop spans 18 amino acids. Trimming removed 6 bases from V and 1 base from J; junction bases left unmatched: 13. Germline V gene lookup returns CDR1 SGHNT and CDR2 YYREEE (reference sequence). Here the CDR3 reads CASTPGLALPLSYNEQFF. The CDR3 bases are TGTGCCAGCACCCCGGGACTAGCGCTGCCCCTATCCTACAATGAGCAGTTCTTC.

For the CDR3, the DNA is TGCGCCAGCAGCCAAGATGTCCCGTGGATTAGACAGGGGAATGGCTACACCTTC. Residues: CASSQDVPWIRQGNGYTF. The chain carries TRBV4-3 and TRBJ1-2; 8 bases are a match to TRBD1. Germline assignment: CDR1 LGHNA and CDR2 YSLEER. Germline trimming cut 0 bases from V and 6 bases from J; bases unmatched to any gene: 15. The CDR3 totals 18 residues.

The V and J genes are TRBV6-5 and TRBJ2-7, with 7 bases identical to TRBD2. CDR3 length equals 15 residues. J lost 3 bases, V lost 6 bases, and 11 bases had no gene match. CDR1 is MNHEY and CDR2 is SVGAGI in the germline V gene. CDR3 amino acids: CASSRGLGVVYEQYF. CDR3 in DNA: TGTGCCAGCAGCCGCGGACTAGGGGTAGTCTACGAGCAGTACTTC.

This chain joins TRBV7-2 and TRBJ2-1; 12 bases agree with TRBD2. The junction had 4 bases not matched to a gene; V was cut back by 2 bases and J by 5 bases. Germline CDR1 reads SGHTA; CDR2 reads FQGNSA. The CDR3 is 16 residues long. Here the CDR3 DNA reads TGTGCCAGCAGCTTAATAACTAGCGGGGGGAACAATGAGCAGTTCTTC. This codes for CASSLITSGGNNEQFF.

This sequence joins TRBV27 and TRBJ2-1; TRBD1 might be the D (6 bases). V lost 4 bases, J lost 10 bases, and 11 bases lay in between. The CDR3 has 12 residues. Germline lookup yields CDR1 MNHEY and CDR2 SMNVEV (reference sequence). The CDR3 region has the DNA TGTGCCAGCAGTTCCGGGACAAGGGAGCAGTTCTTC. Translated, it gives CASSSGTREQFF.

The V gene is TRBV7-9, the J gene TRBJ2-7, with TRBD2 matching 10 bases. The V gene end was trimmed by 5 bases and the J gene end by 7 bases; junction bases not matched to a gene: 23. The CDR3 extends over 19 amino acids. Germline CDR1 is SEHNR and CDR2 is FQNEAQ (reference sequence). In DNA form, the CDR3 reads TGTGCCAGCAGCCCAACAAGGCCGGGCGCAGCGGGGGGGCCTTGGGAGCAGTACTTC. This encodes CASSPTRPGAAGGPWEQYF.